The 7 T cell receptor beta chains reported below all come from one sample, sequenced in a study of blood T cell repertoires in COVID-19 (dated by TCRdb to about 2020). Library creation used the immunoSEQ multiplex PCR assay. TCRdb obtained this table from immuneACCESS and retained in-frame rearrangements with V and J assigned. These tables miss some clones; where compared with another copy, unresolved V genes account for less than half of the shortfall, and the remainder is unexplained. This sample gives under 250,000 clones in total; approximately 84% of them show up just once. The top ten hold 11% of the sample. Sequencing was performed on peripheral blood. The receptors originated from a man in his fifties or sixties with COVID-19, enrolled during active disease.

The rearrangement uses TRBV6-6 and TRBJ1-4; TRBD1 matches 7 bases. There are 13 residues in the CDR3. CDR1 and CDR2 from the germline V gene are MNHNY and SVGAGI (reference sequence). The V gene end was trimmed by 6 bases and the J gene end by 6 bases; junction bases not matched to a gene: 4. CDR3 residues: CASRTGLDEKLFF. The CDR3 DNA is TGTGCCAGCAGGACAGGGTTGGATGAAAAACTGTTTTTT.

J is TRBJ1-4 and V is TRBV7-2; perhaps TRBD1 as D (5 bases). This CDR3 contains 14 residues. Trimming took 3 bases from V and 0 from J, leaving 5 bases between them. The germline V gene has CDR1 SGHTA and CDR2 FQGNSA. The CDR3 here is CASSLTATNEKLFF. CDR3 sequence (DNA): TGTGCCAGCAGCTTGACAGCAACTAATGAAAAACTGTTTTTT.

This clone was seen once. This sequence joins TRBV7-6 and TRBJ2-5; D is unresolved. V was cut by 6 bases and J by 1 base, with 12 bases left in between. This CDR3 is built from 14 residues. Germline lookup yields CDR1 SGHVS and CDR2 FNYEAQ. CDR3 sequence reads: CASSRDTIQETQYF. The CDR3 DNA reads as TGTGCCAGCAGTCGAGATACGATCCAAGAGACCCAGTACTTC.

The chain recombines TRBV7-2 with TRBJ1-2; possible D gene TRBD1, 6 bases. Germline-derived CDR1 and CDR2 are SGHTA and FQGNSA. The germline V and J ends were trimmed by 5 bases and 4 bases, with 14 bases remaining between them. The CDR3 runs 14 residues. This chain's CDR3 is CASSAHREGYGYTF. The CDR3 DNA sequence: TGTGCCAGCAGCGCCCACAGGGAGGGCTATGGCTACACCTTC.

This chain links TRBV29-1 with TRBJ2-7, with D possibly matching TRBD2 (5 bases). The V gene's germline CDR1 is SQVTM and CDR2 ANQGSEA. Trimming shortened V by 6 bases and J by 4 bases, and 13 bases separated the two germline ends. The CDR3 is 12 residues long. The CDR3 bases are TGCAGCGTAGGAGGCGGAGGATACGAGCAGTACTTC. Protein: CSVGGGGYEQYF.

The chain links TRBV9 to TRBJ1-2; possible D gene TRBD1, 5 bases. Germline loops: CDR1 SGDLS, CDR2 YYNGEE. This CDR3 is 14 amino acids long. V was shortened by 6 bases and J by 6 bases, with 18 bases between the two germline ends. The CDR3 loop reads CASTREQGGDGYTF. In nucleotides, the CDR3 is TGTGCCAGCACCCGAGAGCAGGGAGGGGATGGCTACACCTTC.

The chain employs TRBV10-3 and TRBJ1-6; 7 nucleotides match TRBD1. Germline lookup yields CDR1 ENHRY and CDR2 SYGVKD. After removal of 3 bases from V and 7 bases from J, the junction contained 12 bases not matched to a gene. This CDR3 is 17 amino acids long. CDR3 coding DNA: TGTGCCATCAGTGACACACAGGGACAGCTTAGCAATTCACCCCTCCACTTT. Translation gives CAISDTQGQLSNSPLHF.